The rows below give T cell receptor beta chains drawn from one sample of a study of PD-1 blockade in classical Hodgkin lymphoma. Profiled with immunoSEQ multiplex PCR; TCRdb holds only in-frame clones, not every one. The top ten hold 16% of the sample, which has around 99,000 clones, 80% to 90% seen once. The starting material was peripheral blood mononuclear cells (PBMCs), obtained before the second cycle of nivolumab. These receptors all stem from a human donor with classical Hodgkin lymphoma. Each CDR3 is given with its conserved first and last residue. A D gene is named only where the DNA matches it firmly. Where a row states a size, it is once, few, many or the class of an expanded clone; other rows omit it.

clone size	V gene	J gene	D gene	CDR3 length	CDR3 DNA	CDR3 protein
.	TRBV18	TRBJ1-2	.	18	TGTGCCAGCTCACCATTTGCCCTAGGGCGTGGAAGTCACTATGGCTACACCTTC	CASSPFALGRGSHYGYTF
.	TRBV6-5	TRBJ2-7	.	14	TGTGCCAGCAGTATATCGCAGGGAGTAGGGGAGCAGTACTTC	CASSISQGVGEQYF
.	TRBV6-1	TRBJ2-2	.	14	TGTGCCAGCGACAGAAGTCCTAACACCGGGGAGCTGTTTTTT	CASDRSPNTGELFF
.	TRBV6-5	TRBJ1-2	.	12	TGTGCCAGCAGTGAGGGGAACTATGGCTACACCTTC	CASSEGNYGYTF
once	TRBV9	TRBJ2-2	.	13	TGTGCCAGCAGCGTAGACCCAGCCGGGGAGCTGTTTTTT	CASSVDPAGELFF
.	TRBV5-1	TRBJ1-4	.	14	TGCGCCAGCAGCGTAGGGGTCAGTAGTGAAAAACTGTTTTTT	CASSVGVSSEKLFF
.	TRBV5-1	TRBJ1-4	.	14	TGCGCCAGCAGCTTGGTGTCAGGGAGGGAAAAACTGTTTTTT	CASSLVSGREKLFF
.	TRBV19	TRBJ1-2	TRBD1	15	TGTGCCAGTAGTGCACTTGGGACAGCCTCTTATGGCTACACCTTC	CASSALGTASYGYTF
.	TRBV27	TRBJ2-2	.	13	TGTGCCAGCAGCCAAAACGGGCACGGGGAGCTGTTTTTT	CASSQNGHGELFF
.	TRBV10-3	TRBJ1-4	.	14	TGTGCCATCAGTGAGTCGGGTGGTGACGAAAAACTGTTTTTT	CAISESGGDEKLFF
.	TRBV5-4	TRBJ2-1	TRBD2	15	TGTGCCAGCAGCGTACTAGCGGGGGGCTACAATGAGCAGTTCTTC	CASSVLAGGYNEQFF
.	TRBV5-4	TRBJ1-1	TRBD1	13	TGTGCCAGCAGGCAACCAGGGGGCACTGAAGCTTTCTTT	CASRQPGGTEAFF
.	TRBV10-3	TRBJ1-2	TRBD1	12	TGTGCCATAGGACAGGGGACCTATGGCTACACCTTC	CAIGQGTYGYTF
few	TRBV5-1	TRBJ2-1	TRBD2	17	TGCGCCAGCAGCTTGGAACCTAGCGGGAGTTACGGCAATGAGCAGTTCTTC	CASSLEPSGSYGNEQFF
.	TRBV6-5	TRBJ1-5	TRBD1	14	TGTGCCAGCAGACGGACAGGGGGCAATCAGCCCCAGCATTTT	CASRRTGGNQPQHF
.	TRBV5-8	TRBJ2-7	TRBD2	15	TGTGCCAGCAGCGCCGGACTAGCGGGAACTCACGAGCAGTACTTC	CASSAGLAGTHEQYF
few	TRBV10-3	TRBJ2-3	.	13	TGTGCCAGCCGGACAGACCAAGGAGATACGCAGTATTTT	CASRTDQGDTQYF
.	TRBV6-6	TRBJ2-7	.	12	TGTGCCACCATAGGGGACGCGTCCGAGCAGTACTTC	CATIGDASEQYF
.	TRBV10-3	TRBJ1-4	.	13	TGTGCCATCAGTCCCCGCCCTATCGAAAAACTGTTTTTT	CAISPRPIEKLFF
.	TRBV12-5	TRBJ1-3	.	15	TGTGCTAGTGGTTTGTCCCCAATATTCGGGGACACCATATATTTT	CASGLSPIFGDTIYF
once	TRBV6-6	TRBJ1-5	.	13	TGTGCCAGCAGGATTTGGGGCGGTCAGCCCCAGCATTTT	CASRIWGGQPQHF
.	TRBV13	TRBJ2-3	TRBD2	16	TGTGCCAGCAGCTTGTCAAGGAGCGGGAGCGCAGATACGCAGTATTTT	CASSLSRSGSADTQYF
.	TRBV9	TRBJ2-1	TRBD2	16	TGTGCCAGCGGGGTTAGGAGGGAGGGCTACAACAATGAGCAGTTCTTC	CASGVRREGYNNEQFF
few	TRBV5-5	TRBJ1-1	.	17	TGTGCCAGCAGCTTGGGATCTGTGGCGGGAGGGAGCACTGAAGCTTTCTTT	CASSLGSVAGGSTEAFF
.	TRBV28	TRBJ1-5	.	15	TGTGCCAGCAGTTTTTACTGGGGGGCTCGTCAGCCCCAGCATTTT	CASSFYWGARQPQHF
.	TRBV2	TRBJ2-5	.	16	TGTGCCAGCAGTGGCCCCTCGCGGGACCTAAAAGAGACCCAGTACTTC	CASSGPSRDLKETQYF
few	TRBV11-2	TRBJ2-1	.	14	TGTGCCAGCAGCCCTAGTTGGTCCTACAATGAGCAGTTCTTC	CASSPSWSYNEQFF
.	TRBV28	TRBJ1-5	TRBD1	14	TGTGCCAGCAGGGGAAGGGGGCTGGGTCAGCCCCAGCATTTT	CASRGRGLGQPQHF
few	TRBV2	TRBJ2-5	.	12	TGTGCCAGCAGGGGGACTCAACTAACCCGGTACTTC	CASRGTQLTRYF
.	TRBV5-1	TRBJ2-1	TRBD1	14	TGCGCCAGCAGCTCACCGGGACAGGGTACTGAGCAGTTCTTC	CASSSPGQGTEQFF